The TCR beta chain under discussion was sequenced for a study of Ad26.COV2.S vaccination and SARS-CoV-2 variants. Across the study: Trial arm assignment for the donor was COV1001 Ad26.COV2.S.

Points on this clone: The junction departs from the called germline gene at one end, perhaps through a read error.

Profiled with immunoSEQ multiplex PCR; TCRdb holds only in-frame clones, not every one. Among 350,000 to 500,000 clones listed, roughly 90% were seen once. Indicated treatment: about 20 received Ad26.COV2.S at low or high dose, single or two shots; a few received placebo; per-sample allocation not given. Sampling took place 63 days after the first vaccine or placebo injection. CDR3 length equals 15 residues. Germline loops: CDR1 SGHAT, CDR2 FQNNGV. Sample: peripheral blood, taken in a trial of Ad26.COV2.S vaccine versus placebo. The origin of this receptor is a person aged 18 to 65 who received the Ad26.COV2.S COVID-19 vaccine or a placebo. The chain employs TRBV11-2 and TRBJ2-3; TRBD1 is a possible D gene (5 bases). This chain's CDR3 is CVSSLETVLTDTQYF. As DNA, the CDR3 is TGTGTCAGCAGCTTAGAGACAGTTTTAACAGATACGCAGTATTTT. The variable domain in full, completed from reference TRBV11-2 and TRBJ2-3, reads EAGVAQSPRYKIIEKRQSVAFWCNPISGHATLYWYQQILGQGPKLLIQFQNNGVVDDSQLPKDRFSAERLKGVDSTLKIQPAKLEDSAVYLCVSSLETVLTDTQYFGPGTRLTVL.